This is a list of T cell receptor beta chains from one sample in a study of T cell repertoires in cytomegalovirus infection. MiXCR was run by TCRdb on the reads, yielding one entry per CDR3 protein. Here the sample spans approximately 1,000,000 distinct CDR3 sequences, around a third being singletons. These TCRs' antigens remain unknown. The starting material was cultured CD8+ T cells from PBMCs, obtained from culture after CMV antigen stimulation. The receptors here all came from a human donor in good health (CMV status not recorded). Some clones in this sample may be carry-over from other donors' samples. Each CDR3 is given without its conserved first and last residue. Size is stated for part of the rows, as once, few or many counts, or as a class when the clone is expanded.

cdr3_aa j_call v_call clone_size
ASGLLGQGEKLF TRBJ1-4 TRBV12-3/TRBV12-4 few
ASSPLPELF TRBJ2-2 TRBV7-6 NA
ASSEAGWRTNQPQH TRBJ1-5 TRBV6-1 NA
ASSLDPFGLAGEDETQY TRBJ2-5 TRBV7-6 few
ASSVGMGPAVPNEKLF TRBJ1-4 TRBV9 NA
ASSLAQIPYGYT TRBJ1-2 TRBV7-9 NA
ASSSRGRGNSPLH TRBJ1-6 TRBV27 NA
ASSQRWTGYEKLF TRBJ1-4 TRBV9 NA
ASCEETTGPFQETQY TRBJ2-5 TRBV27 NA
ASSVGDSGANVLT TRBJ2-6 TRBV9 few
ASSYSTPGGSYNSPLH TRBJ1-6 TRBV6-5 NA